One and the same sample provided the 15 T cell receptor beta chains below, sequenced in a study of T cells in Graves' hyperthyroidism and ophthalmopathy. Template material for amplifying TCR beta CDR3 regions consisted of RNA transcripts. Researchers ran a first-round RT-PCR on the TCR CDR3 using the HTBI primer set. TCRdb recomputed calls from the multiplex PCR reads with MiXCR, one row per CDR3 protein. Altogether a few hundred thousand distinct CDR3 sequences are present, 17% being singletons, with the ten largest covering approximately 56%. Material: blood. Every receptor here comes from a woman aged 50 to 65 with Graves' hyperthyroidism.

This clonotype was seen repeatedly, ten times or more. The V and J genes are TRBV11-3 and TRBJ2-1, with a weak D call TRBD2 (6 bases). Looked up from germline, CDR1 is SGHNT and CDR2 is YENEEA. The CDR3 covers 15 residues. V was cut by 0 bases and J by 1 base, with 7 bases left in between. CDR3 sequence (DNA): TGTGCCAGCAGCTTAGAGCGGGGATCCTACAATGAGCAGTTCTTC. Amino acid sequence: CASSLERGSYNEQFF.

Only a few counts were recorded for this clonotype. The CDR3 here is CASAGETSSYEQYF. The DNA of the CDR3 is TGTGCCAGCGCAGGAGAAACAAGCTCCTACGAGCAGTACTTC. The chain joins TRBV27 to TRBJ2-7; D not certain. The CDR3 loop spans 14 amino acids. V lost 8 bases to trimming and J lost 0 bases, with 14 bases between them. CDR1 is MNHEY, CDR2 SMNVEV, per germline (reference sequence).

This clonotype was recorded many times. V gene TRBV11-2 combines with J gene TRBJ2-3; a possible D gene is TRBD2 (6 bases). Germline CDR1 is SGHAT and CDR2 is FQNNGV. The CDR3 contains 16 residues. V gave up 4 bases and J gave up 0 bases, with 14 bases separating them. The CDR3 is CASSSVSGTSTDTQYF. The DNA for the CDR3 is TGTGCCAGCAGCTCAGTTAGCGGAACTAGCACAGATACGCAGTATTTT.

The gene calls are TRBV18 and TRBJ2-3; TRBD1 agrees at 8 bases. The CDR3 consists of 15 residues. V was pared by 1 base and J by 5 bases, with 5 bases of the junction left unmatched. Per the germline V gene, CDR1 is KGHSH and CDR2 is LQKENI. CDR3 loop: CASSPRGQAGDTQYF. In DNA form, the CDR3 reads TGTGCCAGCTCACCACGGGGACAGGCAGGAGATACGCAGTATTTT.

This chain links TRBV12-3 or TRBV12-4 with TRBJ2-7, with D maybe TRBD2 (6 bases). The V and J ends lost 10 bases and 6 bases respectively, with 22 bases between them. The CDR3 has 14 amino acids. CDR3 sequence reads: CATTSNTGVLEQYF. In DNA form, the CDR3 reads TGTGCCACCACTTCAAACACGGGGGTGCTCGAGCAGTACTTC.

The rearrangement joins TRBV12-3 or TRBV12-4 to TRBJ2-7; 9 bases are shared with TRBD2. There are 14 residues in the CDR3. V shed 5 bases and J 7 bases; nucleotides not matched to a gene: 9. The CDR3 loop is CASSRFRTSDEQYF. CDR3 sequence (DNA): TGTGCCAGCAGTCGATTTCGGACTAGCGATGAGCAGTACTTC.

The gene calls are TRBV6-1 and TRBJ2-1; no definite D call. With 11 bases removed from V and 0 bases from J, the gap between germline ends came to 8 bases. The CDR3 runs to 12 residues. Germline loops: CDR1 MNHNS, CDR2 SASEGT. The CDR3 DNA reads TGTGCCTTGAGTAGCTCCTACAATGAGCAGTTCTTC. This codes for CALSSSYNEQFF.

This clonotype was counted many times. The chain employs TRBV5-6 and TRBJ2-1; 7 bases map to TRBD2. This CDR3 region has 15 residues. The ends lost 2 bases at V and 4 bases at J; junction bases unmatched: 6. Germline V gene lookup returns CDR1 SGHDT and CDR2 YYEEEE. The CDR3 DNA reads TGTGCCAGCAGCTTCATGGCTAGCGGTTACAATGAGCAGTTCTTC. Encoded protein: CASSFMASGYNEQFF. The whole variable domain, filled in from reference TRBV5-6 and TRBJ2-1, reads DAGVTQSPTHLIKTRGQQVTLRCSPKSGHDTVSWYQQALGQGPQFIFQYYEEEERQRGNFPDRFSGHQFPNYSSELNVNALLLGDSALYLCASSFMASGYNEQFFGPGTRLTVL.

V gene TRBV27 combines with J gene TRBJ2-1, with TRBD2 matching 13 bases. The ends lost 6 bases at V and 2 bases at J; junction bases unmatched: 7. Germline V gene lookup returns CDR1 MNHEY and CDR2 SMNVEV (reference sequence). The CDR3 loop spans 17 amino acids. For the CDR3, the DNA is TGTGCCAGCAGACTGACTAGCGGGAGGAGTCCCTACAATGAGCAGTTCTTC. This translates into CASRLTSGRSPYNEQFF.

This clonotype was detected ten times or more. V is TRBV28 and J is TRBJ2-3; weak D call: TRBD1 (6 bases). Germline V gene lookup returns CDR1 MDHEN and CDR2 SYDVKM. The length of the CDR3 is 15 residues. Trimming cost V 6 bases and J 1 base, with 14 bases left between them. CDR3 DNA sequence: TGTGCCAGCAGGGCCAGGGGTGGGGGCACAGATACGCAGTATTTT. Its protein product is CASRARGGGTDTQYF.

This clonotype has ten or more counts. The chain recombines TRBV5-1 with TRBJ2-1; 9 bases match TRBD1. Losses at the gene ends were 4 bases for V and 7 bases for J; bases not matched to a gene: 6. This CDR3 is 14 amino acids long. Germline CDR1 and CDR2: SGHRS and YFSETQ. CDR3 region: CASSKGTGFNEQFF. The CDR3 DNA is TGCGCCAGCAGCAAAGGGACAGGGTTTAATGAGCAGTTCTTC.

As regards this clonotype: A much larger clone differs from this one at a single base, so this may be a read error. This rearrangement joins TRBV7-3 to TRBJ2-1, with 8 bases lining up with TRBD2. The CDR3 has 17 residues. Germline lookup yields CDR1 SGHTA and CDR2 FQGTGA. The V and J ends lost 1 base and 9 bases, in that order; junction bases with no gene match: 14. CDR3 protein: CASSLNPAGTRRTEQFF. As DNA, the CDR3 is TGTGCCAGCAGCTTAAATCCGGCCGGGACTAGAAGGACTGAGCAGTTCTTC. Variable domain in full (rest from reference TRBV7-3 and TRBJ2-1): GAGVSQTPSNKVTEKGKYVELRCDPISGHTALYWYRQSLGQGPEFLIYFQGTGAADDSGLPNDRFFAVRPEGSVSTLKIQRTERGDSAVYLCASSLNPAGTRRTEQFFGPGTRLTVL.

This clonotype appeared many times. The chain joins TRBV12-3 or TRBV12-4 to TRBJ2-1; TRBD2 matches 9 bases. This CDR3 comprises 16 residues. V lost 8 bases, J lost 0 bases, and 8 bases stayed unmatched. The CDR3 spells CASEAGGRGSYNEQFF. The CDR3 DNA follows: TGTGCCAGCGAGGCGGGAGGGCGGGGCTCCTACAATGAGCAGTTCTTC.

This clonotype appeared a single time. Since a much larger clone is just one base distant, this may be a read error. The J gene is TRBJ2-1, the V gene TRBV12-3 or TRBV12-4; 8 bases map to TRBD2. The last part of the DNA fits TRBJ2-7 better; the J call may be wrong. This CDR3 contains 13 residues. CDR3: CASSSSGGNEQYF. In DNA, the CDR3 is TGTGCCAGCAGTTCAAGCGGGGGCAATGAGCAGTACTTC.

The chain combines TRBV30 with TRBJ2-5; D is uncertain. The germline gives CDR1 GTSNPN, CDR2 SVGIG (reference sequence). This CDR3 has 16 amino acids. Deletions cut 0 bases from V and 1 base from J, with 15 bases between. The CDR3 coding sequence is TGTGCCTGGAGTGTCCTAGGGAAGGTGTTCCAAGAGACCCAGTACTTC. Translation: CAWSVLGKVFQETQYF.